This is a list of T cell receptor beta chains from one sample in a study of OX40 agonist ivuxolimab in advanced cancers. Sequencing was performed with immunoSEQ multiplex PCR; in TCRdb, only in-frame clones are kept and a portion is missing. The sample carries some 83,000 clones, 80% to 90% recorded once. Source: CD4+ or CD8+ T cells sorted from blood, taken in a trial of the OX40 agonist ivuxolimab. Source of these receptors: an adult with an advanced solid tumor such as melanoma, head and neck, liver or kidney cancer. Each CDR3 is given with its conserved first and last residue. D genes are given only for firm matches. The size entry is marked missing in some rows and otherwise reads once, few, many or a size class.

-	TRBV6-5	-	TRBJ1-4	TGTGCCAGCAGTTATGATCACGTGGGTAATGAAAAACTGTTTTTT	CASSYDHVGNEKLFF
-	TRBV5-8	TRBD2	TRBJ2-1	TGTGCCAGCAGCCGCAGCGGGGGTCCCTACAATGAGCAGTTCTTC	CASSRSGGPYNEQFF
-	TRBV4-2	TRBD1	TRBJ1-2	TGTGCCAGCAGCAGCACAGGGGGAGACTATGGCTACACCTTC	CASSSTGGDYGYTF
-	TRBV30	-	TRBJ1-2	TGTGCCTGGAGAGTAGTGGGGGGCTACACCTTC	CAWRVVGGYTF
-	TRBV15	-	TRBJ2-4	TGTGCCACCGCATGGGACCAGACGAACGGGCCCAAAAACATTCAGTACTTC	CATAWDQTNGPKNIQYF
-	TRBV5-6	-	TRBJ1-2	TGTGCCAGCAGCGGGAGATCTAACTATGGCTACACCTTC	CASSGRSNYGYTF
-	TRBV10-1	-	TRBJ2-7	TGCGCCAGCAGTGATAAGGACCGATTCTACGAGCAGTACTTC	CASSDKDRFYEQYF
once	TRBV5-4	TRBD2	TRBJ2-7	TGTGCCAGCAGCTCGGGACTAGCGGGGATTACCTACGAGCAGTACTTC	CASSSGLAGITYEQYF
-	TRBV4-1	-	TRBJ2-7	TGCGCCAGCAGCCAAGATGGATGGGGAATCTACGAGCAGTACTTC	CASSQDGWGIYEQYF
-	TRBV18	-	TRBJ2-5	TGTGCCAGCTGCCGCGGCAGGGAAGAGACCCAGTACTTC	CASCRGREETQYF
-	TRBV9	-	TRBJ2-1	TGTGCCAGCAGCGTAGGGGCGGGAAGGGCCTCCTACAATGAGCAGTTCTTC	CASSVGAGRASYNEQFF
few	TRBV7-9	-	TRBJ2-1	TGTGCCACCCACAGGGAAACATACAATGAGCAGTTCTTC	CATHRETYNEQFF
-	TRBV7-3	TRBD1	TRBJ1-2	TGTGCCAGCAGCCAGGGGGTGTGGGCTGGCTACACCTTC	CASSQGVWAGYTF
-	TRBV10-3	-	TRBJ2-3	TGTGCCATCAGGACTAGTTACGGAGGGGCAGATACGCAGTATTTT	CAIRTSYGGADTQYF
-	TRBV7-9	TRBD1	TRBJ2-5	TGTGCCAGCAGCTTAGGGGACAGGGACGCGGAGACCCAGTACTTC	CASSLGDRDAETQYF
-	TRBV19	TRBD2	TRBJ2-3	TGTGCCAGTAGTCCTAGCGGAGGGGCAGATACGCAGTATTTT	CASSPSGGADTQYF
-	TRBV4-2	-	TRBJ2-3	TGTGCCAGCAGTCCGACGCGCCTGCATAGCACAGATACGCAGTATTTT	CASSPTRLHSTDTQYF
-	TRBV27	-	TRBJ2-6	TGTGCCAGCAGTTCCCAAAGGGCCGCTGGGGCCAACGTCCTGACTTTC	CASSSQRAAGANVLTF
-	TRBV7-2	-	TRBJ2-1	TGTGCCAGCAGCGAGGACTCCAACTCCTACAATGAGCAGTTCTTC	CASSEDSNSYNEQFF
-	TRBV7-3	TRBD2	TRBJ2-7	TGTGCCAGCAGCTACTCTAGCGGAACCCGCTCCTACGAGCAGTACTTC	CASSYSSGTRSYEQYF
-	TRBV4-1	-	TRBJ2-1	TGCGCCAGCAGCCAAGATCGTCTTGTCCGGATTTCCAATGAGCAGTTCTTC	CASSQDRLVRISNEQFF
-	TRBV5-1	-	TRBJ1-2	TGCGCCAGCAGCTCAGGACAAGCTAACTATGGCTACACCTTC	CASSSGQANYGYTF
-	TRBV30	TRBD2	TRBJ2-1	TGTGCCTGGAGTCCAGGTCTAGCGGGAGGGGGTGAGCAGTTCTTC	CAWSPGLAGGGEQFF
-	TRBV19	-	TRBJ2-1	TGTGCCAGTAGTATAGATTACGGAAGAAACAATGAGCAGTTCTTC	CASSIDYGRNNEQFF
-	TRBV5-5	-	TRBJ2-1	TGTGCCAGCAGCTCAGGGACTGAGCAGTTCTTC	CASSSGTEQFF
-	TRBV7-8	-	TRBJ1-1	TGTGCCAGCAGCTTAAAATGGGACACTGAAGCTTTCTTT	CASSLKWDTEAFF
-	TRBV5-8	TRBD1	TRBJ1-4	TGTGCCAGCAGCCTAGACAGGGGAAGTGAAAAACTGTTTTTT	CASSLDRGSEKLFF
-	TRBV28	-	TRBJ1-3	TGTGCCAGCATCGAAAGCAGGGGATCTTTTGGAAACACCATATATTTT	CASIESRGSFGNTIYF
-	TRBV7-8	-	TRBJ1-1	TGTGCCAGCAGCTTGTCCCCCCCTACCCAGGGCACTGAAGCTTTCTTT	CASSLSPPTQGTEAFF
few	TRBV30	-	TRBJ1-2	TGTGCCTTAAGGGGAAACTATGGCTACACCTTC	CALRGNYGYTF
-	TRBV7-2	TRBD1	TRBJ2-3	TGTGCCAGCAGCTTCAGGGGGCCAGACACAGATACGCAGTATTTT	CASSFRGPDTDTQYF
once	TRBV18	-	TRBJ1-1	TGTGCCAGCTCAAAAATCGCTACCCAGCACACTGAAGCTTTCTTT	CASSKIATQHTEAFF
-	TRBV7-9	-	TRBJ2-1	TGTGCCAGCAGCCCACCCCGGACAGAAACCCACCTATACAATGAGCAGTTCTTC	CASSPPRTETHLYNEQFF
-	TRBV5-4	TRBD1	TRBJ2-3	TGTGCCAGCAGCTTGGTAGCAGGGACAGCAGATACGCAGTATTTT	CASSLVAGTADTQYF
once	TRBV5-4	TRBD2	TRBJ2-3	TGTGCCAGCAGCCCCGCGGGGGGGGCCGGCACAGATACGCAGTATTTT	CASSPAGGAGTDTQYF
-	TRBV9	-	TRBJ1-1	TGTGCCAGCAGCGTGGTACCCGATACTATGAACACTGAAGCTTTCTTT	CASSVVPDTMNTEAFF
-	TRBV20-1	TRBD2	TRBJ2-5	TGCAGACCCGGGACTAGAGAGACCCAGTACTTC	CRPGTRETQYF
-	TRBV27	-	TRBJ1-1	TGTGCCAGCAGTTCCCGAGTCGTATCTGAAGCTTTCTTT	CASSSRVVSEAFF
-	TRBV15	TRBD1	TRBJ2-7	TGTGCCACCAGTACCCGCCGGACAGGGCGCGAGCAGTACTTC	CATSTRRTGREQYF
-	TRBV2	-	TRBJ2-1	TGTGCCAGCAGCAGCTACAATGAGCAGTTCTTC	CASSSYNEQFF
few	TRBV2	TRBD1	TRBJ2-5	TGTGCCAGCAGTGGGGGACAGGAACAGTACCAAGAGACCCAGTACTTC	CASSGGQEQYQETQYF
-	TRBV30	TRBD1	TRBJ1-5	TGTGCCTGGAGCTCGACAGGGAAACAGCCCCAGCATTTT	CAWSSTGKQPQHF
few	TRBV7-3	-	TRBJ2-7	TGTGCCAGCAGCCTAGGGCCTTTGGGCGAGCAGTACTTC	CASSLGPLGEQYF
-	TRBV27	TRBD1	TRBJ1-1	TGTGCCAGCAGTTTGTCTCCTAAAAGGACAGGGCGAGAGACGAACACTGAAGCTTTCTTT	CASSLSPKRTGRETNTEAFF
once	TRBV27	TRBD1	TRBJ2-7	TGTGCCAGCAGTGCCGCCGGGACAGGGGGCGTCGAGCAGTACTTC	CASSAAGTGGVEQYF